The 8 T cell receptor beta chains presented below share a single source sample, sequenced in a study of blood T cell repertoires in COVID-19. Using immunoSEQ multiplex PCR, the repertoire was profiled, and TCRdb retains in-frame clones only, with some absent. The table has 300,000 to 350,000 clones, 80% to 90% seen once. The material sequenced was peripheral blood. These receptors came from a man aged 25-45 years with COVID-19, enrolled during active disease.

V is TRBV4-1 and J is TRBJ1-2; 11 bases align to TRBD1. CDR3 length: 15 amino acids. Germline trimming cut 2 bases from V and 4 bases from J; bases unmatched to any gene: 3. Germline V gene lookup returns CDR1 MGHRA and CDR2 YSYEKL. CDR3 nucleotides: TGCGCCAGCAGCCAACGGACAGGGGGCAGCTATGGCTACACCTTC. This encodes CASSQRTGGSYGYTF.

This clone was seen more than once but under ten times. The rearrangement uses TRBV27 and TRBJ2-7; D possibly corresponds to TRBD1 (5 bases). The CDR3 is 15 amino acids. Trimming took off 5 bases at V and 3 bases at J, with 17 bases between the two ends. Germline CDR1 reads MNHEY; CDR2 reads SMNVEV (reference sequence). CDR3 sequence reads: CASSGIRRQGYEQYF. In DNA, the CDR3 is TGTGCCAGCAGTGGCATCCGGCGCCAGGGCTACGAGCAGTACTTC.

V usage is TRBV28 and J usage is TRBJ1-2; weak D call: TRBD1 (5 bases). The CDR3 has 15 amino acids. The ends were cut back, 4 bases at V and 8 bases at J, with 20 bases in the middle. Germline V gene data show CDR1 as MDHEN and CDR2 as SYDVKM. CDR3 amino acids: CASSSSGQVRRGYTF. The CDR3 coding sequence is TGTGCCAGCAGTTCTTCCGGACAAGTCCGGCGAGGCTACACCTTC.

The chain carries TRBV5-1 and TRBJ1-1; 7 bases are a match to TRBD1. Germline V gene data show CDR1 as SGHRS and CDR2 as YFSETQ. The CDR3 extends over 15 amino acids. The J segment lost 1 base and the V segment lost 1 base, leaving 4 bases of the junction unmatched. The CDR3 reads CASSLQGGTNTEAFF. The CDR3 DNA sequence: TGCGCCAGCAGCTTGCAGGGGGGTACGAACACTGAAGCTTTCTTT.

The rearrangement uses TRBV28 and TRBJ2-4; possible D gene TRBD2, 5 bases. Germline CDR1 reads MDHEN; CDR2 reads SYDVKM. This CDR3 region has 18 residues. V was trimmed by 3 bases and J by 3 bases, leaving 21 bases between them. CDR3 sequence: CASSFQPGLKSNKNIQYF. CDR3 DNA sequence: TGTGCCAGCAGTTTCCAACCTGGACTGAAAAGTAACAAAAACATTCAGTACTTC.

The rearrangement links TRBV7-2 to TRBJ2-1, with 13 positions matching TRBD2. The trim removed 1 base at V and 7 bases at J, leaving 1 base unmatched. The germline V gene encodes CDR1 SGHTA and CDR2 FQGNSA. This CDR3 has 15 residues. The CDR3 here is CASSLVTSGRNEQFF. The DNA for the CDR3 is TGTGCCAGCAGCTTAGTGACTAGCGGGAGGAATGAGCAGTTCTTC.

The chain recombines TRBV2 with TRBJ1-6; D is unclear. V was shortened by 7 bases and J by 8 bases, with 12 bases between the two germline ends. This CDR3 contains 13 residues. Germline V gene data show CDR1 as SNHLY and CDR2 as FYNNEI. The CDR3 protein is CASNGGPYSPLHF. The CDR3 DNA reads TGTGCCAGCAATGGAGGGCCCTATTCACCCCTCCACTTT.

This chain uses TRBV11-2 with TRBJ2-7; 9 bases are a match to TRBD1. Germline V CDR1 and CDR2: SGHAT, FQNNGV. Trimming at V came to 4 bases and at J to 2 bases, leaving 15 bases not matched to a gene. This CDR3 contains 18 residues. The CDR3 region has the DNA TGTGCCAGCAGCTCACCTACTTATGGACAGGGGAGGGCCTACGAGCAGTACTTC. Residues: CASSSPTYGQGRAYEQYF.